The 19 T cell receptor beta chains listed next were all sequenced from one sample in a study of response to subunit inactivated influenza vaccine (dated by TCRdb to the late 2010s). Library preparation was by RT-PCR. Sequencing was performed on an Illumina HiSeq 2500. TCRdb cleaned the public reads at Q25 with fastp, built clones with MiXCR and kept in-frame beta chains. A single entry per CDR3 protein holds the most common genes and DNA from its merged rows. The sample table holds 250,000 to 350,000 distinct CDR3 sequences, of which approximately 20% were seen once. Clones ranked in the top ten supply 10% to 13% of the sample. This sample comprised PBMCs from blood, obtained about 19 months after vaccination. Receptors were obtained from a man aged 50 to 69 who received an inactivated influenza vaccine. Donor details come from another sample of the same person, matched by shared clones.

The chain has TRBV5-1 and TRBJ1-1; 8 bases map to TRBD1. Germline V gene lookup returns CDR1 SGHRS and CDR2 YFSETQ. This CDR3 has 15 residues. V dropped 4 bases and J dropped 8; count of bases not matched to a gene: 13. CDR3 sequence: CASSMRTGSGGEAFF. In DNA, the CDR3 is TGCGCCAGCAGCATGCGGACAGGGTCGGGAGGGGAAGCTTTCTTT.

The V gene is TRBV20-1, the J gene TRBJ1-2; D is perhaps TRBD1 (5 bases). V was cut by 3 bases and J by 1 base, with 12 bases left in between. The CDR3 length is 14 residues. Per germline, CDR1 DFQATT and CDR2 SNEGSKA (reference sequence). CDR3 nucleotides: TGCAGTGCTAGTTCCGGGACGGGTAACTATGGCTACACCTTC. Translated: CSASSGTGNYGYTF.

The chain is built from TRBV11-2 and TRBJ1-3; weak D call: TRBD1 (5 bases). CDR3 length: 15 amino acids. The ends were cut back, 3 bases at V and 1 base at J, with 10 bases in the middle. Germline assignment: CDR1 SGHAT and CDR2 FQNNGV. The CDR3 bases are TGTGCCAGCAGCTTTGGGGCAGCTTCTGGAAACACCATATATTTT. Translation gives CASSFGAASGNTIYF.

The chain employs TRBV6-2 or TRBV6-3 and TRBJ2-1; D gene uncertain. The V end lost 0 bases, the J end lost 4 bases, and 10 bases lay between the germline ends. The germline V gene encodes CDR1 MNHEY and CDR2 SVGEGT. The CDR3 has 15 residues. The CDR3 bases are TGTGCCAGCAGTTACTCGGCGGTAGAATACAATGAGCAGTTCTTC. Protein product: CASSYSAVEYNEQFF.

This clonotype has ten or more counts. The chain has TRBV5-6 and TRBJ2-3, with D hard to call. Germline V CDR1 and CDR2: SGHDT, YYEEEE. The CDR3 is made up of 15 amino acids. V was clipped by 1 base and J by 0 bases, with 9 bases between them. In DNA form, the CDR3 reads TGTGCCAGCAGCTTGATAGACGCAAGCACAGATACGCAGTATTTT. Protein sequence: CASSLIDASTDTQYF.

This clonotype was found a few times. The chain employs TRBV4-2 and TRBJ1-5; D unresolved. Between the trimmed V and J ends, which lost 0 bases and 0 bases, there was a span of 6 bases. This CDR3 has 15 amino acids. CDR1 LGHNA and CDR2 YNFKEQ come from the germline V gene. Here the CDR3 reads CASSQDTNSNQPQHF. The CDR3 nucleotides are TGTGCCAGCAGCCAAGATACGAATAGCAATCAGCCCCAGCATTTT.

This clonotype has just a few counts. The chain carries TRBV5-1 and TRBJ2-4; 9 bases map to TRBD2. Looked up from germline, CDR1 is SGHRS and CDR2 is YFSETQ. CDR3 size: 16 residues. The V segment lost 0 bases and the J segment 3 bases; nucleotides outside the gene matches: 4. CDR3 sequence: CASSLGPAGGKNIQYF. The CDR3 DNA reads TGCGCCAGCAGCTTGGGTCCAGCGGGGGGCAAAAACATTCAGTACTTC.

The chain uses TRBV20-1 and TRBJ2-3; 8 bases are a match to TRBD2. The germline CDR1 and CDR2 sequences are DFQATT and SNEGSKA (reference sequence). This CDR3 comprises 16 residues. The CDR3 loop is CRPGAAGGKGTDTQYF. CDR3 DNA sequence: TGCAGGCCCGGGGCCGCGGGGGGCAAAGGCACAGATACGCAGTATTTT.

This clonotype was seen once. The V gene is TRBV20-1, the J gene TRBJ2-7, with D perhaps matching TRBD1 (5 bases). The CDR3 extends over 16 amino acids. Trimming cost V 2 bases and J 2 bases, with 19 bases left between them. Germline assignment: CDR1 DFQATT and CDR2 SNEGSKA (reference sequence). The CDR3 DNA sequence: TGCAGTGCTAGAATCCGGACACCAACCCCCCCCTACGAGCAGTACTTC. Protein: CSARIRTPTPPYEQYF.

This clonotype occurred a few times. This sequence joins TRBV2 and TRBJ2-2; D is undetermined. Trimming removed 6 bases from V and 6 bases from J, with 5 bases in between. CDR1 is SNHLY, CDR2 FYNNEI, per germline. The CDR3 consists of 11 residues. CDR3 sequence: CASRDPGELFF. As DNA, the CDR3 is TGTGCCAGCAGGGACCCCGGGGAGCTGTTTTTT.

The V and J genes are TRBV10-3 and TRBJ1-3; possible D gene TRBD1, 6 bases. The CDR3 is 14 amino acids. Germline V gene lookup returns CDR1 ENHRY and CDR2 SYGVKD. The V gene lost 5 bases and the J gene lost 0 bases, with 8 bases spanning the gap. The DNA for the CDR3 is TGTGCCATCAGTCAACAGGGCTCTGGAAACACCATATATTTT. As protein: CAISQQGSGNTIYF.

Only a few counts were recorded for this clonotype. V usage is TRBV27 and J usage is TRBJ1-1, with D unresolved. Trimming took 7 bases from V and 1 from J, leaving 10 bases between them. The V gene's germline CDR1 is MNHEY and CDR2 SMNVEV (reference sequence). This CDR3 spans 13 amino acids. CDR3 sequence reads: CASKFRGNTEAFF. Here the CDR3 DNA reads TGTGCCAGCAAGTTCCGGGGGAACACTGAAGCTTTCTTT.

This chain links TRBV12-3 or TRBV12-4 with TRBJ1-2; 8 bases align to TRBD1. The CDR3 loop spans 15 amino acids. The ends lost 4 bases at V and 8 bases at J; junction bases unmatched: 12. The CDR3 protein is CASSSTGGDLRGYTF. Written as DNA, the CDR3 is TGTGCCAGCAGTTCCACAGGGGGGGATTTACGCGGCTACACCTTC.

V and J are TRBV20-1 and TRBJ2-2, with no clear D. The germline V and J ends were trimmed by 3 bases and 1 base, with 9 bases remaining between them. Germline V gene data show CDR1 as DFQATT and CDR2 as SNEGSKA (reference sequence). This CDR3 contains 14 residues. The DNA of the CDR3 is TGCAGTGCTAGCTACGGTCGGAACACCGGGGAGCTGTTTTTT. This translates into CSASYGRNTGELFF.

This clonotype was found many times. The chain is built from TRBV6-5 and TRBJ1-1; unclear D gene. The CDR3 runs to 14 residues. The V end lost 0 bases, the J end lost 5 bases, and 10 bases lay between the germline ends. The V gene's germline CDR1 is MNHEY and CDR2 SVGAGI. The CDR3 sequence is CASSYSGRRTEAFF. DNA for the CDR3: TGTGCCAGCAGTTACTCAGGGAGACGGACTGAAGCTTTCTTT.

This clonotype was observed a few times. This chain joins TRBV7-8 and TRBJ1-6, with 7 bases aligning to TRBD1. Germline lookup yields CDR1 SGHVS and CDR2 FQNEAQ. The CDR3 runs 13 residues. V lost 2 bases, J lost 10 bases, and 2 bases stayed unmatched. CDR3 residues: CASSLQGESPLHF. CDR3 bases: TGTGCCAGCAGCTTACAGGGGGAATCACCCCTCCACTTT.

The chain couples TRBV4-3 to TRBJ2-3; 13 bases match TRBD2. This CDR3 contains 16 residues. The germline V gene has CDR1 LGHNA and CDR2 YSLEER. The V gene end was trimmed by 2 bases and the J gene end by 7 bases; junction bases not matched to a gene: 6. This CDR3 reads CASSQHGTSGINTQYF. In nucleotides, the CDR3 is TGCGCCAGCAGCCAACATGGGACTAGCGGGATAAATACGCAGTATTTT.

The gene calls are TRBV7-6 and TRBJ1-5; possibly TRBD1 for D (6 bases). The CDR3 covers 17 residues. Germline CDR1 SGHVS, CDR2 FNYEAQ. The V end lost 4 bases, the J end lost 2 bases, and 18 bases lay between the germline ends. CDR3 nucleotide sequence: TGTGCCAGCAGCTGGGGGCAGGGGACATATGGCAATCAGCCCCAGCATTTT. Translation gives CASSWGQGTYGNQPQHF.

There are a few counts of this clonotype. The chain links TRBV30 to TRBJ2-5; no definite D call. Trimming stripped 1 base from V and 1 base from J, with 13 bases between. Looked up from germline, CDR1 is GTSNPN and CDR2 is SVGIG (reference sequence). CDR3 length equals 15 residues. Here the CDR3 reads CAWSAPHRGQETQYF. CDR3 in DNA: TGTGCCTGGAGTGCACCACACCGTGGCCAAGAGACCCAGTACTTC.